This T cell receptor beta chain was retrieved from a study of T cell responses to AZD1222 COVID-19 vaccine. Study details: Pooled together were second doses at about 4 or about 12 weeks. General study findings and limits: The donor group comprised mostly white British people and more females; the analysis possibly underestimated clonal diversity.

For this clone: Its antigen is still unknown. A junction boundary mismatches the germline segment, possibly from a read error.

The CDR3 is 15 amino acids. CDR1 and CDR2 (germline): MNHEY, SMNVEV (reference sequence). TCRdb keeps only in-frame clones here, not all; method: immunoSEQ multiplex PCR. The profile shows under 75,000 clones, roughly nine tenths of them singletons. This chain uses TRBV27 with TRBJ1-2, with D possibly TRBD1 on 6 matching bases. Specimen: peripheral blood, collected on day 0 of AZD1222 vaccination. The origin of this receptor is an adult in good health. CDR3 in DNA: TGTGCCAACAGTTTTAGGGGGGTTCCTAACTATGGCTACACCTTC. Translating it yields CANSFRGVPNYGYTF.